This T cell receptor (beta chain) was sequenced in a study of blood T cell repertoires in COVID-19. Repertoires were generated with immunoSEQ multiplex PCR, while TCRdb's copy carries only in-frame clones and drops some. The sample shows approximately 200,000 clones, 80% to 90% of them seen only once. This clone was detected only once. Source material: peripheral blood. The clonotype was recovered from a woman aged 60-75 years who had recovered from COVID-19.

The CDR3 reads CSARDREGYTF. The CDR3 DNA sequence: TGCAGTGCTAGAGATCGGGAAGGCTACACCTTC. J is TRBJ1-2 and V is TRBV20-1, with D unresolved. Trimming cost V 0 bases and J 8 bases, with 7 bases left between them. Germline V gene lookup returns CDR1 DFQATT and CDR2 SNEGSKA (reference sequence). The CDR3 contains 11 residues.